This T cell receptor beta chain was sequenced during a study of post-analysis software for immune sequencing data. Unique molecular identifiers tagged the TCR beta cDNA libraries. cDNA molecules numbering 400,000 to 550,000 came from roughly 1 to 10 million T cells. From the PCR reads, TCRdb called clonotypes with MiXCR, one entry per CDR3 protein. Here the sample spans over 700,000 distinct CDR3 sequences, roughly 29% being singletons. Per the germline V gene, CDR1 is SGHRS and CDR2 is YFSETQ. The CDR3 is 13 amino acids. The V gene end was trimmed by 5 bases and the J gene end by 11 bases; junction bases not matched to a gene: 8. As for this clonotype: Its antigen is unknown.

General study points: Comparison of patients with controls showed a handful of TRBV segments more frequent in patients, TRBV5-6, TRBV5-1 and TRBV20-1 among them. Versus controls, multiple sclerosis patients showed significantly lower diversity (normalized Chao1). Batch-matched samples strongly co-clustered by F measure.

The sequence derives from a girl between 5 and 17 years old with multiple sclerosis. The V gene is TRBV5-1, the J gene TRBJ2-5, with 11 bases fitting TRBD2. The sequencing sample was made of blood. The CDR3 loop is CASRLAGVNEQYF. The CDR3 bases are TGCGCCAGCAGACTAGCGGGAGTTAATGAGCAGTACTTC.